This T cell receptor (beta chain) was obtained from a study of T cells in Graves' hyperthyroidism and ophthalmopathy. Amplified TCR beta CDR3 regions came from RNA transcripts. Researchers ran a first-round RT-PCR on the TCR CDR3 using the HTBI primer set. TCRdb called the multiplex PCR reads again in MiXCR, with one record for every CDR3 protein. The data contain hundreds of thousands of distinct CDR3 sequences, about 20% of them seen just once; the ten biggest clones take up roughly 47%. The V end was cut by 5 bases, the J end by 6 bases, with 16 bases between. The CDR3 sequence is 14 residues long. In germline, CDR1 is PRHDT, CDR2 FYEKMQ (reference sequence). The table lists this clonotype with many counts.

This TCR derives from a man in his forties with Graves' ophthalmopathy. Sequenced sample: blood. This chain joins TRBV13 and TRBJ1-1, with D perhaps matching TRBD1 (5 bases). The CDR3 nucleotides read TGTGCCAGCAGCCTTAGATCAGGGATGCCTGAAGCTTTCTTT. Encoded protein: CASSLRSGMPEAFF.